The 10 T cell receptor beta chains given below trace back to one sample, sequenced in a study of blood T cell repertoires in COVID-19. TCRdb's table, derived via immunoSEQ multiplex PCR, lists solely in-frame clones and lacks some. The sample records 80,000 to 100,000 clones, around 90% being singletons. The sequencing sample was made of peripheral blood. Receptor source: a man in his forties or fifties with COVID-19, enrolled during active disease.

Only one count was recorded for this clone. The V and J genes are TRBV12-3 or TRBV12-4 and TRBJ1-1, with a tentative D call TRBD1 (5 bases). The CDR3 consists of 13 residues. With 5 bases removed from V and 4 bases from J, the gap between germline ends came to 11 bases. The CDR3 bases are TGTGCCAGCAGTCCAGGGTGGGGCACTGAAGCTTTCTTT. Translating it yields CASSPGWGTEAFF.

The chain is built from TRBV11-2 and TRBJ1-2; 9 bases align to TRBD1. CDR3 length equals 15 residues. The J segment lost 8 bases and the V segment lost 0 bases, leaving 7 bases of the junction unmatched. Germline CDR1 reads SGHAT; CDR2 reads FQNNGV. CDR3 nucleotides: TGTGCCAGCAGCTTAGAATATGGGACAGGGTTCGGCTACACCTTC. Encoded protein: CASSLEYGTGFGYTF.

In the case of this clone: The same CDR3 can be traced to other DNA sequences in this sample. V gene TRBV6-5 combines with J gene TRBJ1-1; TRBD1 is a possible D gene (5 bases). The CDR3 sequence is 13 residues long. Per the germline V gene, CDR1 is MNHEY and CDR2 is SVGAGI. Trimming removed 2 bases at V and 5 bases at J, with 9 bases between. The CDR3 loop reads CASSYRRGTEAFF. For the CDR3, the DNA is TGTGCCAGCAGTTACAGGCGGGGGACTGAAGCTTTCTTT.

As DNA, the CDR3 is TGCGCCAGCAGTGACCCCGGACAGGGACCGAAGACCCAGTACTTC. Its protein product is CASSDPGQGPKTQYF. The chain carries TRBV10-1 and TRBJ2-5; TRBD1 matches at 8 bases. Germline CDR1 reads WNHNN; CDR2 reads SYGVQD (reference sequence). CDR3 size: 15 residues. With V trimmed by 3 bases and J by 6 bases, 9 bases remained unmatched.

The chain couples TRBV9 to TRBJ2-3; TRBD2 agrees at 12 bases. CDR1 and CDR2 (germline): SGDLS, YYNGEE. The CDR3 has 15 amino acids. The ends lost 2 bases at V and 6 bases at J; junction bases unmatched: 4. For the CDR3, the DNA is TGTGCCAGCAGCGTTGGGACTAGCGGGCTTGATACGCAGTATTTT. Its protein product is CASSVGTSGLDTQYF. Drawing the rest from reference TRBV9 and TRBJ2-3, the complete variable domain is DSGVTQTPKHLITATGQRVTLRCSPRSGDLSVYWYQQSLDQGLQFLIQYYNGEERAKGNILERFSAQQFPDLHSELNLSSLELGDSALYFCASSVGTSGLDTQYFGPGTRLTVL.

This clone was found once. The J gene is TRBJ1-1, the V gene TRBV9; D is perhaps TRBD1 (5 bases). This CDR3 is 15 amino acids long. CDR1 SGDLS and CDR2 YYNGEE come from the germline V gene. The V gene lost 1 base and the J gene lost 1 base, with 11 bases spanning the gap. In nucleotides, the CDR3 is TGTGCCAGCAGCGTACTCGGGACTGGGAACACTGAAGCTTTCTTT. This translates into CASSVLGTGNTEAFF.

CDR3 coding DNA: TGTGCCAGCACCCTCTCGGGCAATGAGCAGTTCTTC. Translating gives CASTLSGNEQFF. The rearrangement joins TRBV12-3 or TRBV12-4 to TRBJ2-1; D not certain. V was pared by 7 bases and J by 6 bases, with 10 bases between. The CDR3 sequence is 12 residues long.

The chain employs TRBV27 and TRBJ1-2; D not resolved. Trimming left V 5 bases short and J 7 bases short, with 17 bases between. CDR3 size: 14 residues. Germline V gene data show CDR1 as MNHEY and CDR2 as SMNVEV (reference sequence). Here the CDR3 reads CASSRNADLGGYTF. As DNA, the CDR3 is TGTGCCAGCAGTCGAAACGCGGATCTCGGTGGCTACACCTTC.

The rearrangement links TRBV19 to TRBJ1-6, with D hard to call. The germline gives CDR1 LNHDA, CDR2 SQIVND (reference sequence). The CDR3 consists of 11 residues. V was clipped by 4 bases and J by 12 bases, with 7 bases between them. The CDR3 region is CASSSSGPLHF. CDR3 DNA: TGTGCCAGTAGTAGCTCGGGACCCCTCCACTTT.

The rearrangement uses TRBV4-1 and TRBJ2-1; the D gene is possibly TRBD1 (6 bases). This CDR3 has 14 residues. The ends were cut back, 4 bases at V and 4 bases at J, with 11 bases in the middle. Germline CDR1 MGHRA, CDR2 YSYEKL. This CDR3 is CASSRGPMYNEQFF. Here the CDR3 DNA reads TGCGCCAGCAGCCGGGGGCCAATGTACAATGAGCAGTTCTTC.